This note documents a single T cell receptor beta chain sequence. The antigen is not known. The V end was cut by 5 bases, the J end by 2 bases, with 9 bases between. The germline V gene encodes CDR1 MDHEN and CDR2 SYDVKM. The CDR3 consists of 14 residues. Described time point: after neoadjuvant nivolumab, at surgical resection. Stage II-IVA oral cavity squamous cell carcinoma was new and untreated by systemic or radiation therapy. This table comes from immunoSEQ multiplex PCR, and its TCRdb copy is limited to in-frame clones, with some not included. The sample includes about 14,000 clones, 70% to 80% of them seen just once. The data stem from a study of neoadjuvant anti-PD-1 for oral cavity cancer. Study at large: Nivolumab at 3 mg/kg was mostly given biweekly, three to four doses, pre-surgery. Patients without progression got a fourth dose around day 43.

Study-level findings and limits: Each response group had just a few patients in TCR analyses.

The sequencing used PBMCs, collected after nivolumab (anti-PD-1) treatment. The rearrangement uses TRBV28 and TRBJ2-2; D is undetermined. The TCR originated in a person aged 35 to 85 with oral cavity squamous cell carcinoma. In nucleotides, the CDR3 is TGTGCCAGCAGTGCCGCGACTAACACCGGGGAGCTGTTTTTT. This translates into CASSAATNTGELFF.